This entry concerns a single T cell receptor (beta chain). Antigen unknown. The CDR3 consists of 14 residues. The germline V gene encodes CDR1 SGHAT and CDR2 FQNNGV. The V end was cut by 5 bases, the J end by 4 bases, with 11 bases between. Assay used: immunoSEQ multiplex PCR; TCRdb lists only in-frame clones, some missing. The data hold fewer than 400,000 clones, with 88% observed a single time. This entry comes from a study of Ad26.COV2.S vaccination and SARS-CoV-2 variants. The wider study: Enrolled in COV1001, the donor was in the Ad26.COV2.S trial arm, which received the vaccine. Notes on the study in general: Vaccine and placebo groups showed comparable non-spike TCR breadth.

Treatment in this sample: about 20 received Ad26.COV2.S at low or high dose, single or two shots; roughly five received placebo; per-sample allocation not given. Repertoires come from day 63 after the first vaccine or placebo injection. Whoever gave the sample was an adult aged 18-55 years in Boston. V usage is TRBV11-2 and J usage is TRBJ2-2; no clear D gene. This material consisted of peripheral blood, taken in a trial of Ad26.COV2.S vaccine versus placebo. This TCR was sampled from a person between 18 and 65 years old who received the Ad26.COV2.S COVID-19 vaccine or a placebo. CDR3 loop: CASSPSSITGELFF. In nucleotides, the CDR3 is TGTGCCAGCAGCCCGTCCTCGATCACCGGGGAGCTGTTTTTT.